The 3 T cell receptor beta chains below all came from one sample that was sequenced in a study of T-cell memory formation after mild COVID-19. MiXCR was run by TCRdb on the 5' RACE reads, yielding one entry per CDR3 protein. The sample lists 200,000 to 250,000 distinct CDR3 sequences, just over 9.5% seen once, with about 3.8% in the top ten. Input material: PBMCs or a T cell subset sorted from them (not recorded which). Receptor source: a man aged 18 to 30 who had mild COVID-19 (a few samples of this study predate the infection). Cell type and time point are not known.

V is TRBV5-1 and J is TRBJ2-7; 12 bases line up with TRBD2. In germline, CDR1 is SGHRS, CDR2 YFSETQ. With 7 bases clipped from V and 5 bases from J, the junction kept 4 bases outside the gene matches. The CDR3 runs to 13 residues. The DNA of the CDR3 is TGCGCCAGCCAACTAGCGGGGGGCAACGAGCAGTACTTC. Protein sequence: CASQLAGGNEQYF.

The rearrangement joins TRBV6-6 to TRBJ2-7; D ambiguous. CDR1 and CDR2 (germline): MNHNY, SVGAGI (reference sequence). V lost 7 bases to trimming and J lost 4 bases, with 11 bases between them. The CDR3 spans 12 residues. Here the CDR3 reads CASKGSLYEQYV. CDR3 DNA: TGTGCCAGCAAGGGCAGCTTGTACGAGCAGTACGTC.

This clonotype was seen a handful of times. The chain recombines TRBV7-2 with TRBJ2-4; 7 nucleotides match TRBD2. The CDR3 sequence is 15 residues long. Trimming at V came to 1 base and at J to 7 bases, leaving 7 bases not matched to a gene. CDR1 SGHTA and CDR2 FQGNSA come from the germline V gene. CDR3 protein: CASSLGPDGGNIQYF. In nucleotides, the CDR3 is TGTGCCAGCAGCTTAGGCCCGGACGGGGGGAACATTCAGTACTTC. Drawing the rest from reference TRBV7-2 and TRBJ2-4, the complete variable domain is GAGVSQSPSNKVTEKGKDVELRCDPISGHTALYWYRQSLGQGLEFLIYFQGNSAPDKSGLPSDRFSAERTGGSVSTLTIQRTQQEDSAVYLCASSLGPDGGNIQYFGAGTRLSVL.